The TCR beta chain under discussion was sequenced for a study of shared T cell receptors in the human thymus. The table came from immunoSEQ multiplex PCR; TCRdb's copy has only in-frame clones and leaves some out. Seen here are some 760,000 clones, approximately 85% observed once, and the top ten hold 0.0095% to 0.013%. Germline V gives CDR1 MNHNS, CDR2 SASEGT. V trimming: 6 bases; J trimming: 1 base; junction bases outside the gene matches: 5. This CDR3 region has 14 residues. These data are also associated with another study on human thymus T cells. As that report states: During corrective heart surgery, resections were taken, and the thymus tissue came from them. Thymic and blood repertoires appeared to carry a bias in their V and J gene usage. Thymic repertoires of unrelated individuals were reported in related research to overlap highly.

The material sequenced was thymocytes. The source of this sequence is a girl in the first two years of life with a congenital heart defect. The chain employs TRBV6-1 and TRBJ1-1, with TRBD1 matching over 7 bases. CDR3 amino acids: CASSTGTENTEAFF. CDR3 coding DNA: TGTGCCAGCAGCACCGGGACAGAGAACACTGAAGCTTTCTTT.